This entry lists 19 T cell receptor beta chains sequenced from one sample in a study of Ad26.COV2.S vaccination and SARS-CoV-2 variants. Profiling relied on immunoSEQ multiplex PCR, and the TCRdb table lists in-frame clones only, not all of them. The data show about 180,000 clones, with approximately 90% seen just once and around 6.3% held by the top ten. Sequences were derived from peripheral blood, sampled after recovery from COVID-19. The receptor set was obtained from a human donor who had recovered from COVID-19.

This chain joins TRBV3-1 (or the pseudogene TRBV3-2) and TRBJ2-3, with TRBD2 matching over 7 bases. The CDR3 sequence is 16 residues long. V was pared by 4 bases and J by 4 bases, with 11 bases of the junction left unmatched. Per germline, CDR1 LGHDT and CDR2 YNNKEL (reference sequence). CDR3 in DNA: TGTGCCAGCAGCCCGGCGTTCGCGGGAGTGTCAGATACGCAGTATTTT. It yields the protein CASSPAFAGVSDTQYF.

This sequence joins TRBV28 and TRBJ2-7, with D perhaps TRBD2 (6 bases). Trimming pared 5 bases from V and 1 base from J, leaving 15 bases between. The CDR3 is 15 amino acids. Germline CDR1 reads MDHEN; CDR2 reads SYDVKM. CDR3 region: CASSGGTEPSYEQYF. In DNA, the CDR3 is TGTGCCAGCAGTGGAGGGACGGAGCCTTCCTACGAGCAGTACTTC.

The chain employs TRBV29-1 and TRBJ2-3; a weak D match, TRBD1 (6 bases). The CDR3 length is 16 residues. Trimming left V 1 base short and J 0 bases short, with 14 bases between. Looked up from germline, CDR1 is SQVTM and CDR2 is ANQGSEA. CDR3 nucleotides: TGCAGCGTTGAAGGGGTAGGGGGACAAAGCACAGATACGCAGTATTTT. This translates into CSVEGVGGQSTDTQYF.

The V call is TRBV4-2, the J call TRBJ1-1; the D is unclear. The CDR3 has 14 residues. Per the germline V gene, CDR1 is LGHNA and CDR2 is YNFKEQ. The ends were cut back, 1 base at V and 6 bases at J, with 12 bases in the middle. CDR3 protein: CASSQVGYQAEAFF. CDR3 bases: TGTGCCAGCAGCCAAGTGGGCTACCAGGCTGAAGCTTTCTTT.

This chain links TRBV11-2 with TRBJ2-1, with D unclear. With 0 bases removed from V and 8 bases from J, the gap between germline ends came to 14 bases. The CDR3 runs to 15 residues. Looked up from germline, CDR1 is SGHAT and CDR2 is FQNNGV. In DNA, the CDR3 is TGTGCCAGCAGCTTAGAGGTCCTGACGTCGGATGAGCAGTTCTTC. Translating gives CASSLEVLTSDEQFF.

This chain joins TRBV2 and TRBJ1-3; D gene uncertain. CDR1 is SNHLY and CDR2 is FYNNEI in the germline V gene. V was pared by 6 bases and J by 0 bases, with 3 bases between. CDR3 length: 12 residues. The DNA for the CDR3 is TGTGCCAGCAGCTACTCTGGAAACACCATATATTTT. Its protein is CASSYSGNTIYF.

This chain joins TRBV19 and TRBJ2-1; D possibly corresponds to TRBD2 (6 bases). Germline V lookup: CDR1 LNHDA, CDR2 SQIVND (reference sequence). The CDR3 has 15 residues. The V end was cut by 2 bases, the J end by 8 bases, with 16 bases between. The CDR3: CASSISGLGGDEQFF. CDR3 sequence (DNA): TGTGCCAGTAGTATATCCGGCCTAGGCGGGGATGAGCAGTTCTTC.

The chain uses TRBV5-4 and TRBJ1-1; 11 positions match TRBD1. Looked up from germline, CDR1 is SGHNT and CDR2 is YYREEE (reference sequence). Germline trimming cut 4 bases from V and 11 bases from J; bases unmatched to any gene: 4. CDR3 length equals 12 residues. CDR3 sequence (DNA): TGTGCCAGCAGCCCTGGACAGGGGGCGGCTTTCTTT. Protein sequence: CASSPGQGAAFF.

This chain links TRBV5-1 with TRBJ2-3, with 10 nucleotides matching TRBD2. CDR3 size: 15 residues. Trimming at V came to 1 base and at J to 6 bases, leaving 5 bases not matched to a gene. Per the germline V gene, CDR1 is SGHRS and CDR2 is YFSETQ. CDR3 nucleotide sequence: TGCGCCAGCAGCTTGAAGCGGGGGGGAGGTGATACGCAGTATTTT. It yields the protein CASSLKRGGGDTQYF.

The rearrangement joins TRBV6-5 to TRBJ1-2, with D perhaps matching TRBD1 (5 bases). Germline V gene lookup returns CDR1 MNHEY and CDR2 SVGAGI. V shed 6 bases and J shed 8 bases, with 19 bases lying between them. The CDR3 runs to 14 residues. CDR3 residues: CASSRVQGSGGYTF. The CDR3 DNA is TGTGCCAGCAGCCGCGTCCAGGGTTCCGGGGGCTACACCTTC.

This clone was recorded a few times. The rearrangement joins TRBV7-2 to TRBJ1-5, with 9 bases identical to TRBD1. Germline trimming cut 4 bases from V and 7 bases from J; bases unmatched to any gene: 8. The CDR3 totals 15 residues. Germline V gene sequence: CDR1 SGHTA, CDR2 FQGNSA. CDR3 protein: CASSWYRGLEQPQHF. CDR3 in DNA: TGTGCCAGCAGCTGGTACAGGGGGCTAGAACAGCCCCAGCATTTT. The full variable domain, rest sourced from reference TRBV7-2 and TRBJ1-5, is GAGVSQSPSNKVTEKGKDVELRCDPISGHTALYWYRQSLGQGLEFLIYFQGNSAPDKSGLPSDRFSAERTGGSVSTLTIQRTQQEDSAVYLCASSWYRGLEQPQHFGDGTRLSIL.

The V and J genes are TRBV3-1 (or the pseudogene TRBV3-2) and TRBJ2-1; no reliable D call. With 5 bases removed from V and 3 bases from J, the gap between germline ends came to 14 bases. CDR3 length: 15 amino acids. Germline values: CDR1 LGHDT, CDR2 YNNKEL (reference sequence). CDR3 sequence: CASSLSAVGYNEQFF. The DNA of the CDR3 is TGTGCCAGCAGCTTAAGTGCCGTTGGCTACAATGAGCAGTTCTTC.

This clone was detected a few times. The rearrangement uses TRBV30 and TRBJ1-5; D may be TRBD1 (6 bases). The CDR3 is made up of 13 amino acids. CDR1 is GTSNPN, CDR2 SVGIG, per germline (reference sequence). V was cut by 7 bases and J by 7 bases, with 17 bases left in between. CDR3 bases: TGTGCCTCCTCCTTCGGGGGCGGCCAGCCCCAGCATTTT. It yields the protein CASSFGGGQPQHF.

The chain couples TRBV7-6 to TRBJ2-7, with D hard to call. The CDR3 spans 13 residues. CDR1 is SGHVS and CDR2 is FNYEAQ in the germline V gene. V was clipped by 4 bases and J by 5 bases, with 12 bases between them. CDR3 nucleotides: TGTGCCAGCAGCTCCCCCGCTCTCCACGAGCAGTACTTC. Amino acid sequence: CASSSPALHEQYF.

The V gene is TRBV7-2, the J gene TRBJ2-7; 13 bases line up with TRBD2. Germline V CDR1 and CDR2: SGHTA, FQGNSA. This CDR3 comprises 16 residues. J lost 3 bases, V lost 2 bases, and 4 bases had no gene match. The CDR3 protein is CASSLRLAGGFYEQYF. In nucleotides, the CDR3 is TGTGCCAGCAGCTTAAGACTAGCGGGGGGTTTCTACGAGCAGTACTTC.

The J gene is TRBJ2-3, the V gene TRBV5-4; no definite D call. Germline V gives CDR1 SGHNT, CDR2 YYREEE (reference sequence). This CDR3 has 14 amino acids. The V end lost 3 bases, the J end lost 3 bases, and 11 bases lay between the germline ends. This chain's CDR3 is CASSSDLWTDTQYF. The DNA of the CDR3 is TGTGCCAGCAGCTCGGATTTGTGGACAGATACGCAGTATTTT.

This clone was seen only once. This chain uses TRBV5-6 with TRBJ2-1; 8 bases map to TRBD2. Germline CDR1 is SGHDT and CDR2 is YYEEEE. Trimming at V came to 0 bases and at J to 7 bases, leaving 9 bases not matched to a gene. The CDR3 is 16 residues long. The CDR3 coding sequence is TGTGCCAGCAGCTTGGTGTTGGCGGGAGGAAAGAATGAGCAGTTCTTC. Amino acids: CASSLVLAGGKNEQFF.

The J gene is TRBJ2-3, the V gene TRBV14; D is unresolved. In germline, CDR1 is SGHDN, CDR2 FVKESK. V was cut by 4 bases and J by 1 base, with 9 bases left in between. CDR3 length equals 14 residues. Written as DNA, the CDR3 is TGTGCCAGCAGCCGGGATACTGGCACAGATACGCAGTATTTT. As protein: CASSRDTGTDTQYF.

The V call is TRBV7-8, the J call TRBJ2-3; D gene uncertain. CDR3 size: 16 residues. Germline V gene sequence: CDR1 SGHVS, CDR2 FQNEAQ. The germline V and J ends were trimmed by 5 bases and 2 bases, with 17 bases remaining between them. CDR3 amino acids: CASSIRRRIATDTQYF. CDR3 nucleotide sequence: TGTGCCAGCAGCATACGACGGAGAATAGCCACAGATACGCAGTATTTT.